The clone carrying this T cell receptor beta chain has more than one count but fewer than ten. The junction departs from the called germline gene at one end, perhaps through a read error. Other DNA sequences in this specimen translate into the identical CDR3. Per the germline V gene, CDR1 is SQVTM and CDR2 is ANQGSEA. The CDR3 sequence is 13 residues long. In the authors' workflow: Nucleated cell counts were estimated from reference gene primer amplification. TCRdb's copy holds only in-frame clones and misses some; the assay was immunoSEQ multiplex PCR. V and J calls and clone size come straight from that table; D and trimming were deduced from the DNA. The sample yields some 140,000 clones, about four fifths seen once. This specimen belongs to a study of blood T cell repertoires in COVID-19.

The material sequenced was peripheral blood. The receptor comes from a woman aged 60-70 years with acute or convalescent COVID-19. The chain couples TRBV29-1 to TRBJ1-5; TRBD1 aligns across 8 bases. This CDR3 is CSVEGTGGQPQHF. CDR3 DNA sequence: TGCAGCGTCGAAGGGACAGGAGGACAGCCCCAGCATTTT.